This is a list of T cell receptor beta chains from one sample in a study of CD8+ T cells in alopecia areata. This table comes from immunoSEQ multiplex PCR, and its TCRdb copy is limited to in-frame clones, with some not included. The sample lists 130,000 or so clones, about 51% seen once, with roughly a tenth in the top ten. The sample consisted of NKG2D-low CD8+ T cells sorted from blood. The receptors derive from a human donor with alopecia areata. Each CDR3 is given with its conserved first and last residue. The order of the fields is CDR3 DNA, CDR3 protein, J gene, D gene, V gene, clone size. A D gene is named only where the DNA matches it firmly. Some rows have no size entry. The others give once, few or many, or a class for an expanded clone.

DNA: TGCAGCGTTGTTTCGGGCACAGATACGCAGTATTTT; CDR3: CSVVSGTDTQYF; J: TRBJ2-3; D: .; V: TRBV29-1; size: few
DNA: TGTGCCAGCAGCTTCGGTTCGGATGATACGCAGTATTTT; CDR3: CASSFGSDDTQYF; J: TRBJ2-3; D: .; V: TRBV11-2; size: .
DNA: TGCAGCGTGAAGGGGACAGGGGTCGCCGGGGAGCTGTTTTTT; CDR3: CSVKGTGVAGELFF; J: TRBJ2-2; D: TRBD1; V: TRBV29-1; size: .
DNA: TGTGCCAGCAGCCGGACGGCTAGCACAGATACGCAGTATTTT; CDR3: CASSRTASTDTQYF; J: TRBJ2-3; D: .; V: TRBV7-9; size: few
DNA: TGCAGCGCCTTGTACGGGGAGCTGTTTTTT; CDR3: CSALYGELFF; J: TRBJ2-2; D: .; V: TRBV29-1; size: few
DNA: TGTGCCAGCAGACAGGGGGCTGGGGCCAACGTCCTGACTTTC; CDR3: CASRQGAGANVLTF; J: TRBJ2-6; D: TRBD1; V: TRBV7-9; size: .
DNA: TGCAGCGTTGAAACGGAGGCCTACGAGCAGTACTTC; CDR3: CSVETEAYEQYF; J: TRBJ2-7; D: .; V: TRBV29-1; size: .
DNA: TGCGCCAGCAGCCGATCCCGGGTAGCGGGAGCCGAGCAGTACTTC; CDR3: CASSRSRVAGAEQYF; J: TRBJ2-7; D: TRBD2; V: TRBV4-3; size: few
DNA: TGTGCCAGCAGTGAAGAAAGCCTTAGCGGGGCCTACGAGCAGTACTTC; CDR3: CASSEESLSGAYEQYF; J: TRBJ2-7; D: TRBD2; V: TRBV2; size: .
DNA: TGTGCCAGCAGTGAAACTGAAGCTTTCTTT; CDR3: CASSETEAFF; J: TRBJ1-1; D: .; V: TRBV2; size: few
DNA: TGTGCCAGCAGTGACCAGGGTCCCTACGAGCAGTACTTC; CDR3: CASSDQGPYEQYF; J: TRBJ2-7; D: .; V: TRBV25-1; size: .
DNA: TGTGCCAGCAGTTTCGGACTAGCGGGGGCTGAGCAGTTCTTC; CDR3: CASSFGLAGAEQFF; J: TRBJ2-1; D: TRBD2; V: TRBV27; size: .
DNA: TGCAGCGGGATAAACCGGGGCACAGATACGCAGTATTTT; CDR3: CSGINRGTDTQYF; J: TRBJ2-3; D: .; V: TRBV29-1; size: few
DNA: TGTGCCTGGAGTGATCACAGGGGAAAATATGGCTACACCTTC; CDR3: CAWSDHRGKYGYTF; J: TRBJ1-2; D: TRBD1; V: TRBV30; size: .
DNA: TGCAGCACGGACAGGGGCTACGAGCAGTACTTC; CDR3: CSTDRGYEQYF; J: TRBJ2-7; D: TRBD1; V: TRBV20-1; size: .
DNA: TGCAGCGTTGAAGGCCAAACCTACGAGCAGTACTTC; CDR3: CSVEGQTYEQYF; J: TRBJ2-7; D: .; V: TRBV29-1; size: few
DNA: TGTGCCTGGACAGGGTCAGCTAGCAATGAGCAGTTCTTC; CDR3: CAWTGSASNEQFF; J: TRBJ2-1; D: .; V: TRBV30; size: .
DNA: TGCAGCGTTGAACTACCCCCAGCGGGGACAGATACGCAGTATTTT; CDR3: CSVELPPAGTDTQYF; J: TRBJ2-3; D: TRBD2; V: TRBV29-1; size: .
DNA: TGTGCCAGCAGCTTAGCCGACGGCTCCTACGAGCAGTACTTC; CDR3: CASSLADGSYEQYF; J: TRBJ2-7; D: .; V: TRBV11-2; size: once
DNA: TGCAGCGTCAGACTAGCGGGGGACTACGAGCAGTACTTC; CDR3: CSVRLAGDYEQYF; J: TRBJ2-7; D: TRBD2; V: TRBV29-1; size: few
DNA: TGTGCCAGCAGACTAGCGGGAGGGCCGGATACGCAGTATTTT; CDR3: CASRLAGGPDTQYF; J: TRBJ2-3; D: TRBD2; V: TRBV2; size: .
DNA: TGCGCCAGCAGCCGAATGGTTTCTCCGGATCAGCCCCAGCATTTT; CDR3: CASSRMVSPDQPQHF; J: TRBJ1-5; D: .; V: TRBV4-1; size: few
DNA: TGTGCCAGCACCCCCCGGGGACAGGGGGACACAGATACGCAGTATTTT; CDR3: CASTPRGQGDTDTQYF; J: TRBJ2-3; D: TRBD1; V: TRBV7-8; size: once
DNA: TGTGCCAGCAGCCAAGAGGGGGACAGCTCCTACGAGCAGTACTTC; CDR3: CASSQEGDSSYEQYF; J: TRBJ2-7; D: TRBD1; V: TRBV4-2; size: few
DNA: TGCAGCGTTGAAGATGAGGGCTACGAGCAGTACTTC; CDR3: CSVEDEGYEQYF; J: TRBJ2-7; D: .; V: TRBV29-1; size: few
DNA: TGTGCCACCTCCCGGGGCAATGAGCAGTTCTTC; CDR3: CATSRGNEQFF; J: TRBJ2-1; D: .; V: TRBV28; size: .
DNA: TGCAGCGTTGAACGGGACAGCAAAAACATTCAGTACTTC; CDR3: CSVERDSKNIQYF; J: TRBJ2-4; D: TRBD1; V: TRBV29-1; size: .
DNA: TGTGCCAGCAGTGAACAAGGGGTCTACGAGCAGTACTTC; CDR3: CASSEQGVYEQYF; J: TRBJ2-7; D: .; V: TRBV27; size: .
DNA: TGTGCCAGCGGGAAAGCGCTCTCCTACAATGAGCAGTTCTTC; CDR3: CASGKALSYNEQFF; J: TRBJ2-1; D: .; V: TRBV7-2; size: .
DNA: TGTGCCAGCAGCTTAGCGCTAACCGGGGAGCTGTTTTTT; CDR3: CASSLALTGELFF; J: TRBJ2-2; D: .; V: TRBV7-9; size: .
DNA: TGCAGCGTTGATGGATATGGCTACACCTTC; CDR3: CSVDGYGYTF; J: TRBJ1-2; D: .; V: TRBV29-1; size: .
DNA: TGTGCCAGCAGCTTAGGCCGGGGGAGATCGGACGAGCAGTACTTC; CDR3: CASSLGRGRSDEQYF; J: TRBJ2-7; D: .; V: TRBV13; size: .
DNA: TGCAGCGTTTTGTGGGGCAGCAACTATGGCTACACCTTC; CDR3: CSVLWGSNYGYTF; J: TRBJ1-2; D: .; V: TRBV29-1; size: few
DNA: TGTGCCAGCAGAGGAGGAACTGAAGCTTTCTTT; CDR3: CASRGGTEAFF; J: TRBJ1-1; D: .; V: TRBV2; size: .
DNA: TGTGCCAGCAGTTTAAGTCAGAGCACAGATACGCAGTATTTT; CDR3: CASSLSQSTDTQYF; J: TRBJ2-3; D: .; V: TRBV27; size: .
DNA: TGCAGCGTTGACACTAGCCAGGACTTTGGAGAGCAGTTCTTC; CDR3: CSVDTSQDFGEQFF; J: TRBJ2-1; D: .; V: TRBV29-1; size: .
DNA: TGTGCCTGGAGTGTACCTGGGGCGAGTGAGCAGTTCTTC; CDR3: CAWSVPGASEQFF; J: TRBJ2-1; D: .; V: TRBV30; size: .
DNA: TGTGCCAGTAGATCCCTAGCGGTACTCTCCTACGAGCAGTACTTC; CDR3: CASRSLAVLSYEQYF; J: TRBJ2-7; D: TRBD2; V: TRBV27; size: .
DNA: TGCAGCGTCTGGACAGGGCCCTACGAGCAGTACTTC; CDR3: CSVWTGPYEQYF; J: TRBJ2-7; D: TRBD1; V: TRBV29-1; size: .
DNA: TGTGCCAGCAGCCTATACTCCGGGACTCCCGGGCATGAGCAGTTCTTC; CDR3: CASSLYSGTPGHEQFF; J: TRBJ2-1; D: .; V: TRBV7-9; size: few
DNA: TGTGCCAGCAGCCCCCCTTCCGGGGGGGCTGGAAACATTCAGTACTTC; CDR3: CASSPPSGGAGNIQYF; J: TRBJ2-4; D: TRBD2; V: TRBV9; size: .
DNA: TGTGCCAGCAGACCGCCCATGAACTCCTACGAGCAGTACTTC; CDR3: CASRPPMNSYEQYF; J: TRBJ2-7; D: .; V: TRBV7-9; size: few
DNA: TGTGCCAGCAGTACGCCGACTAGCGGGAGCCCCTACGAGCAGTACTTC; CDR3: CASSTPTSGSPYEQYF; J: TRBJ2-7; D: TRBD2; V: TRBV27; size: .
DNA: TGTGCCTTCCAACTAGCGGGAGGGGACGAGCAGTACTTC; CDR3: CAFQLAGGDEQYF; J: TRBJ2-7; D: TRBD2; V: TRBV5-4; size: .
DNA: TGTGCCAGCAGCCGAGCTGCGAACACTGAAGCTTTCTTT; CDR3: CASSRAANTEAFF; J: TRBJ1-1; D: .; V: TRBV9; size: .
DNA: TGTGCCAGCAGCTTATCATGGACAGGGACTAATGAAAAACTGTTTTTT; CDR3: CASSLSWTGTNEKLFF; J: TRBJ1-4; D: TRBD1; V: TRBV11-2; size: .
DNA: TGCAGCGTTGATATGGCCTTTAAAGCTTTCTTT; CDR3: CSVDMAFKAFF; J: TRBJ1-1; D: .; V: TRBV29-1; size: few
DNA: TGTGCCAGCAGCCCAAGCGGGAGTTCTTACAATGAGCAGTTCTTC; CDR3: CASSPSGSSYNEQFF; J: TRBJ2-1; D: TRBD2; V: TRBV7-9; size: few
DNA: TGCAGCGTACGGGGGTCTAGCGATGGGTTATTTTCGACAGATACGCAGTATTTT; CDR3: CSVRGSSDGLFSTDTQYF; J: TRBJ2-3; D: .; V: TRBV29-1; size: .
DNA: TGCAGCGAGACGGACGGCTACACCTTC; CDR3: CSETDGYTF; J: TRBJ1-2; D: .; V: TRBV29-1; size: few
DNA: TGCAGCGTTGTGGTTTGGGAGACCCAGTACTTC; CDR3: CSVVVWETQYF; J: TRBJ2-5; D: .; V: TRBV29-1; size: .
DNA: TGCAGCGTTGAAGACCCCGGGACTAGTTCCCCCTACGAGCAGTACTTC; CDR3: CSVEDPGTSSPYEQYF; J: TRBJ2-7; D: TRBD2; V: TRBV29-1; size: few
DNA: TGCAGCGTCCGTCCTCGGGGCCAAGAGACCCAGTACTTC; CDR3: CSVRPRGQETQYF; J: TRBJ2-5; D: .; V: TRBV29-1; size: .